This TCR beta chain emerged from a study of blood T cell repertoires in COVID-19. Study information: COVID-19 samples from acute and convalescent phases originated in the United States, Italy and Spain.

Recruitment covered about two dozen US areas and drew participants whose ages spanned roughly 18 to 100 years. Participants had their cohort set by participant-reported clinical history. TCRdb's copy holds only in-frame clones and misses some; the assay was immunoSEQ multiplex PCR. There are about 140,000 clones in the sample; roughly 81% occur only once, and roughly 3.4% lies in the top ten. CDR1 and CDR2 (germline): SGDLS, YYNGEE. CDR3 length equals 14 residues. On this clone itself: The junction and the germline gene differ at one end; a read error may be behind it.

The TCR sequence derives from a woman aged 45-65 years with acute COVID-19. The rearrangement links TRBV9 to TRBJ1-4; TRBD1 is a possible D gene (6 bases). Input material: PBMCs or T cells enriched from blood (not recorded which). The CDR3 is CASTILRPEGVWGF. CDR3 in DNA: TGTGCCAGCACCATCCTTAGACCCGAGGGGGTATGGGGTTTT. The full variable domain, in which reference TRBV9 and TRBJ1-4 provide the parts outside the CDR3, is DSGVTQTPKHLITATGQRVTLRCSPRSGDLSVYWYQQSLDQGLQFLIQYYNGEERAKGNILERFSAQQFPDLHSELNLSSLELGDSALYFCASTILRPEGVWGFGSGTQLSVL.